Listed here are 18 T cell receptor beta chains from one sample, sequenced in a study of identical twins. TCRdb itself ran the 5' RACE reads through MiXCR, one entry per CDR3 protein. There are 200,000 to 250,000 distinct CDR3 sequences in the sample; more than 12% occur only once, and approximately 8.2% lies in the top ten. The source material was memory (CD45RO+) T cells sorted from blood. The origin of the receptors is a woman between 18 and 30 years old in good health.

In DNA, the CDR3 is TGTGCCAGCAGCTTAAGAGAGGGGGCCGTAGAGACCCAGTACTTC. This gives the protein CASSLREGAVETQYF. The V gene is TRBV7-9, the J gene TRBJ2-5, with 7 bases that match TRBD1. Trimming cost V 2 bases and J 4 bases; bases outside gene matches: 7. Germline V gene data show CDR1 as SEHNR and CDR2 as FQNEAQ (reference sequence). The CDR3 loop spans 15 amino acids.

This clonotype has just a few counts. This sequence joins TRBV20-1 and TRBJ2-5; possibly TRBD2 for D (5 bases). The CDR3 covers 13 residues. Germline V gives CDR1 DFQATT, CDR2 SNEGSKA (reference sequence). V shed 3 bases and J shed 4 bases, with 12 bases lying between them. Here the CDR3 DNA reads TGCAGTGCTAGGGCTCGAGGGAGAGAGACCCAGTACTTC. This translates into CSARARGRETQYF.

This clonotype was detected a few times. The rearrangement joins TRBV5-4 to TRBJ2-6; D gene unclear. This CDR3 contains 16 residues. Trimming took off 4 bases at V and 0 bases at J, with 11 bases between the two ends. CDR1 SGHNT and CDR2 YYREEE come from the germline V gene (reference sequence). The CDR3 DNA is TGTGCCAGCAGCACCGGACGGGTCTCTGGGGCCAACGTCCTGACTTTC. As protein: CASSTGRVSGANVLTF. The entire variable domain, with the rest obtained from reference TRBV5-4 and TRBJ2-6, is as follows: ETGVTQSPTHLIKTRGQQVTLRCSSQSGHNTVSWYQQALGQGPQFIFQYYREEENGRGNFPPRFSGLQFPNYSSELNVNALELDDSALYLCASSTGRVSGANVLTFGAGSRLTVL.

This clonotype showed up just a few times. The genes are TRBV2 and TRBJ2-3, with D uncertain. Germline assignment: CDR1 SNHLY and CDR2 FYNNEI. V was clipped by 5 bases and J by 2 bases, with 8 bases between them. The CDR3 covers 13 residues. CDR3 sequence: CASSFYPTDTQYF. The CDR3 nucleotides read TGTGCCAGCAGTTTTTACCCCACAGATACGCAGTATTTT.

The rearrangement links TRBV11-2 to TRBJ2-1; D ambiguous. The V end lost 5 bases, the J end lost 5 bases, and 13 bases lay between the germline ends. The CDR3 sequence is 14 residues long. Germline lookup yields CDR1 SGHAT and CDR2 FQNNGV. CDR3 residues: CASSTANTDNEQFF. In DNA form, the CDR3 reads TGTGCCAGCAGCACCGCCAATACGGACAATGAGCAGTTCTTC.

The chain couples TRBV6-1 to TRBJ2-2; D uncertain. From germline, CDR1 is MNHNS and CDR2 SASEGT. This CDR3 region has 17 residues. Trimming removed 7 bases at V and 1 base at J, with 19 bases between. The CDR3 DNA reads TGTGCCAGCACCTCAGGTCGGCTTTGGGAGAACACCGGGGAGCTGTTTTTT. As protein: CASTSGRLWENTGELFF.

The chain joins TRBV5-1 to TRBJ2-4; D may correspond to TRBD1 or TRBD2 (5 bases each). Germline CDR1 reads SGHRS; CDR2 reads YFSETQ. The CDR3 extends over 15 amino acids. V dropped 0 bases and J dropped 2 bases, with 9 bases sitting between them. Written as DNA, the CDR3 is TGCGCCAGCAGCTTGGATGGGGGAACCAAAAACATTCAGTACTTC. This gives the protein CASSLDGGTKNIQYF.

In this sample, this clonotype turned up a few times. The J gene is TRBJ2-5, the V gene TRBV5-1; no firm D call. Germline-derived CDR1 and CDR2 are SGHRS and YFSETQ. This CDR3 has 13 amino acids. The V end was cut by 4 bases, the J end by 4 bases, with 11 bases between. CDR3 sequence reads: CASSVQIGETQYF. The CDR3 DNA follows: TGCGCCAGCAGCGTACAGATCGGAGAGACCCAGTACTTC.

V is TRBV20-1 and J is TRBJ1-1, with 7 bases that match TRBD1. V trimming: 5 bases; J trimming: 2 bases; junction bases outside the gene matches: 11. In germline, CDR1 is DFQATT, CDR2 SNEGSKA (reference sequence). The CDR3 is made up of 15 amino acids. Written as DNA, the CDR3 is TGCAGTGCTCAGGGCAGGGGGACTGGAAACACTGAAGCTTTCTTT. Its translation is CSAQGRGTGNTEAFF.

There are many counts of this clonotype. The genes are TRBV5-1 and TRBJ1-2, with a possible D match to TRBD1 (5 bases). Germline V gives CDR1 SGHRS, CDR2 YFSETQ. Trimming removed 4 bases at V and 3 bases at J, with 13 bases between. The CDR3 is 14 residues long. Written as DNA, the CDR3 is TGCGCCAGCAGCCCGGGGACCGCCGACTATGGCTACACCTTC. Translating it yields CASSPGTADYGYTF. The variable domain in full, completed from reference TRBV5-1 and TRBJ1-2, reads KAGVTQTPRYLIKTRGQQVTLSCSPISGHRSVSWYQQTPGQGLQFLFEYFSETQRNKGNFPGRFSGRQFSNSRSEMNVSTLELGDSALYLCASSPGTADYGYTFGSGTRLTVV.

Details on this clonotype: A much larger clone is a single base away; this may be a read error. The chain joins TRBV9 to TRBJ2-3, with 11 positions matching TRBD2. CDR3 length: 17 residues. Germline-derived CDR1 and CDR2 are SGDLS and YYNGEE. The V and J ends lost 3 bases and 5 bases, in that order; junction bases with no gene match: 11. This chain's CDR3 is CASSAPTSGMYIDTQYF. CDR3 bases: TGTGCCAGCAGCGCACCGACTAGCGGGATGTACATAGATACGCAGTATTTT.

The sample holds many counts of this clonotype. This rearrangement joins TRBV5-1 to TRBJ1-1; no clear D. The germline V gene encodes CDR1 SGHRS and CDR2 YFSETQ. V was pared by 0 bases and J by 0 bases, with 6 bases between. This CDR3 is 14 amino acids long. CDR3 sequence: CASSLEGMNTEAFF. The CDR3 DNA reads as TGCGCCAGCAGCTTGGAGGGAATGAACACTGAAGCTTTCTTT.

The V and J genes are TRBV5-1 and TRBJ2-1, with 9 bases identical to TRBD2. CDR1 and CDR2 (germline): SGHRS, YFSETQ. The ends lost 0 bases at V and 0 bases at J; junction bases unmatched: 10. The CDR3 length is 19 residues. The CDR3, as DNA: TGCGCCAGCAGCTTGGCGATAGCGGGAGAGACGAGCTCCTACAATGAGCAGTTCTTC. Protein product: CASSLAIAGETSSYNEQFF.

CDR3 DNA sequence: TGTGCCAGCAGCAAGCACCTATCTAGCGGGAGTGTCAACAATGAGCAGTTCTTC. As protein: CASSKHLSSGSVNNEQFF. This rearrangement joins TRBV11-2 to TRBJ2-1; 10 bases agree with TRBD2. There are 18 residues in the CDR3. CDR1 and CDR2 from the germline V gene are SGHAT and FQNNGV. With V trimmed by 5 bases and J by 5 bases, 15 bases remained unmatched.

This clonotype was seen only a few times. V usage is TRBV21-1 and J usage is TRBJ2-7; TRBD1 reflects the table's D call only, with no check against the DNA. TRBV21-1 has pseudogene status. The CDR3 has 13 residues. The CDR3 reads CASSRDRFYEQYF. The CDR3 DNA is TGTGCCAGCAGCCGGGACAGATTCTACGAGCAGTACTTC.

This clonotype came up a few times. The chain recombines TRBV11-1 with TRBJ2-1; 11 bases align to TRBD2. V gave up 3 bases and J gave up 3 bases; unmatched junction bases: 10. Germline V CDR1 and CDR2: SGHAT, FQDESV (reference sequence). This CDR3 has 18 amino acids. The CDR3 loop reads CASSFYSGRAGSYNEQFF. CDR3 DNA: TGTGCCAGCAGCTTCTATAGCGGGAGGGCCGGGAGCTACAATGAGCAGTTCTTC. Variable domain in full (rest from reference TRBV11-1 and TRBJ2-1): EAEVAQSPRYKITEKSQAVAFWCDPISGHATLYWYRQILGQGPELLVQFQDESVVDDSQLPKDRFSAERLKGVDSTLKIQPAELGDSAMYLCASSFYSGRAGSYNEQFFGPGTRLTVL.

V usage is TRBV20-1 and J usage is TRBJ1-4; D is possibly TRBD1 (6 bases). This CDR3 has 13 residues. Germline V gives CDR1 DFQATT, CDR2 SNEGSKA (reference sequence). The V end was cut by 3 bases, the J end by 8 bases, with 13 bases between. For the CDR3, the DNA is TGCAGTGCTAGGTCAGGGGAGGACGAAAAACTGTTTTTT. Translation gives CSARSGEDEKLFF.

This clonotype appeared a few times. This rearrangement joins TRBV7-2 to TRBJ2-5, with 7 nucleotides matching TRBD1. J was trimmed by 7 bases and V by 1 base; bases with no gene match: 6. CDR1 is SGHTA and CDR2 is FQGNSA in the germline V gene. The CDR3 covers 14 residues. The CDR3 reads CASSLGGTVGTQYF. In DNA, the CDR3 is TGTGCCAGCAGCTTAGGTGGGACAGTGGGGACCCAGTACTTC.